This T cell receptor (beta chain) was sequenced in a study of T-cell memory formation after mild COVID-19. Findings and limits, study-wide: Contracting CD4+ clones were located mainly in CM and EM, and CD8+ clones in EMRA.

A few counts support this clonotype. Its target is not known. V was pared by 5 bases and J by 6 bases, with 12 bases of the junction left unmatched. The CDR3 has 16 residues. Germline CDR1 is SGHTA and CDR2 is FQGNSA. MiXCR, applied by TCRdb to the 5' RACE reads, yields one record per CDR3 protein. Of fewer than 250,000 distinct CDR3 sequences listed, more than 25% were seen once; the top ten hold about an eighth. Material for sequencing was PBMCs or a T cell subset sorted from them (not recorded which). This TCR was sampled from an adult woman who had mild COVID-19 (a few samples of this study predate the infection). Cell type and time point are not known. The chain has TRBV7-2 and TRBJ2-3; 9 bases are a match to TRBD2. CDR3 in amino acids: CASSPRGRGGLDTQYF. The CDR3 nucleotides read TGTGCCAGCAGCCCCCGGGGGCGGGGGGGCCTTGATACGCAGTATTTT.